The 26 T cell receptor beta chains reported below all come from one sample, sequenced in a study of Ad26.COV2.S vaccination and SARS-CoV-2 variants. Profiling relied on immunoSEQ multiplex PCR, and the TCRdb table lists in-frame clones only, not all of them. The sample records approximately 350,000 clones, about 83% being singletons. Treatment meaning: around 19 received Ad26.COV2.S at low or high dose, single or two shots; about 5 received placebo; per-sample allocation not given. The samples date from day 63 after the first vaccine or placebo injection. This specimen consisted of peripheral blood, obtained in a trial of Ad26.COV2.S vaccine versus placebo. These TCRs come from a person between 18 and 65 years old who received the Ad26.COV2.S COVID-19 vaccine or a placebo.

This clone was observed a handful of times. This chain links TRBV7-9 with TRBJ2-2; 8 bases line up with TRBD2. Germline lookup yields CDR1 SEHNR and CDR2 FQNEAQ (reference sequence). The CDR3 sequence is 16 residues long. V lost 3 bases and J lost 5; bases outside the gene matches: 8. CDR3 region: CASSFPGGLGTGELFF. DNA of the CDR3: TGTGCCAGCAGCTTTCCGGGGGGGTTAGGAACCGGGGAGCTGTTTTTT.

CDR3 region: CASSLQRTVPGTDTQYF. CDR3 sequence (DNA): TGTGCCAGCAGCCTGCAACGGACCGTCCCGGGCACAGATACGCAGTATTTT. This chain connects TRBV11-2 to TRBJ2-3; D is unclear. Germline values: CDR1 SGHAT, CDR2 FQNNGV. The CDR3 is made up of 17 amino acids. V was clipped by 5 bases and J by 1 base, with 19 bases between them.

The chain has TRBV25-1 and TRBJ1-4, with TRBD1 matching 7 bases. The germline CDR1 and CDR2 sequences are MGHDK and SYGVNS. The CDR3 loop spans 15 amino acids. V trimming: 3 bases; J trimming: 7 bases; junction bases outside the gene matches: 8. The CDR3 nucleotides read TGTGCCAGCAGTGAGCCGGGCAGGGGGATTGAAAAACTGTTTTTT. It yields the protein CASSEPGRGIEKLFF.

This sequence joins TRBV9 and TRBJ2-3; no clear D gene. Germline-derived CDR1 and CDR2 are SGDLS and YYNGEE. The CDR3 contains 13 residues. Deletions cut 0 bases from V and 5 bases from J, with 7 bases between. CDR3 nucleotides: TGTGCCAGCAGCGTAGACGTGGGAGATACGCAGTATTTT. It codes for CASSVDVGDTQYF.

Turning to this clone: This same CDR3 is encoded by further DNA sequences in the sample. The chain carries TRBV30 and TRBJ1-1, with D perhaps TRBD1 (5 bases). The germline gives CDR1 GTSNPN, CDR2 SVGIG (reference sequence). Trimming took 3 bases from V and 1 from J, leaving 12 bases between them. CDR3 length: 14 amino acids. The DNA of the CDR3 is TGTGCCTGGAGCTTTTCAGGGAAGAACACTGAAGCTTTCTTT. Its protein product is CAWSFSGKNTEAFF.

V gene TRBV30 combines with J gene TRBJ2-2; D unclear. CDR3 length: 13 amino acids. V was shortened by 4 bases and J by 6 bases, with 12 bases between the two germline ends. Germline assignment: CDR1 GTSNPN and CDR2 SVGIG (reference sequence). Here the CDR3 DNA reads TGTGCCTGGAATCGAGTCCGACCCGGGGAGCTGTTTTTT. It codes for CAWNRVRPGELFF.

V is TRBV11-2 and J is TRBJ2-3; no clear D gene. Per the germline V gene, CDR1 is SGHAT and CDR2 is FQNNGV. The CDR3 is 13 residues long. Trimming cost V 1 base and J 9 bases, with 11 bases left between them. The CDR3 sequence is CASSLGEEGTQYF. In nucleotides, the CDR3 is TGTGCCAGCAGCTTAGGGGAAGAAGGGACGCAGTATTTT.

This CDR3 reads CASSLIHHNEQFF. The CDR3 DNA reads as TGTGCCAGCAGTTTGATCCACCACAATGAGCAGTTCTTC. The J gene is TRBJ2-1, the V gene TRBV27; D not resolved. V dropped 3 bases and J dropped 5 bases, with 8 bases sitting between them. The CDR3 has 13 amino acids. The germline CDR1 and CDR2 sequences are MNHEY and SMNVEV (reference sequence).

This chain joins TRBV2 and TRBJ2-3, with 12 bases matching TRBD2. Germline V gene data show CDR1 as SNHLY and CDR2 as FYNNEI. The CDR3 runs to 16 residues. Losses at the gene ends were 4 bases for V and 2 bases for J; bases not matched to a gene: 4. CDR3 region: CASSGTSGTNTDTQYF. The CDR3 region has the DNA TGTGCCAGCAGTGGGACTAGCGGGACTAACACAGATACGCAGTATTTT. Drawing the rest from reference TRBV2 and TRBJ2-3, the complete variable domain is EPEVTQTPSHQVTQMGQEVILRCVPISNHLYFYWYRQILGQKVEFLVSFYNNEISEKSEIFDDQFSVERPDGSNFTLKIRSTKLEDSAMYFCASSGTSGTNTDTQYFGPGTRLTVL.

The CDR3 reads CASSQEGRPSRDNQPQHF. The CDR3 DNA is TGTGCCAGCAGCCAAGAAGGGCGACCCTCGAGGGATAATCAGCCCCAGCATTTT. The genes are TRBV14 and TRBJ1-5, with unresolved D. CDR1 SGHDN and CDR2 FVKESK come from the germline V gene. Trimming removed 0 bases at V and 4 bases at J, with 19 bases between. The CDR3 covers 18 residues.

This chain uses TRBV7-6 with TRBJ2-2, with unresolved D. The V end lost 4 bases, the J end lost 5 bases, and 14 bases lay between the germline ends. This CDR3 is built from 15 residues. Germline values: CDR1 SGHVS, CDR2 FNYEAQ. CDR3 sequence: CASSSKGLRTGELFF. The DNA for the CDR3 is TGTGCCAGCAGCTCGAAGGGTCTGCGGACCGGGGAGCTGTTTTTT.

This chain uses TRBV9 with TRBJ2-3; D may correspond to TRBD1 or TRBD2 (7 bases each). CDR1 is SGDLS and CDR2 is YYNGEE in the germline V gene. The length of the CDR3 is 15 residues. The V end was cut by 0 bases, the J end by 3 bases, with 11 bases between. CDR3 DNA: TGTGCCAGCAGCGTAGAGCAGGGGGGGACAGATACGCAGTATTTT. Translation gives CASSVEQGGTDTQYF. Variable domain in full (rest from reference TRBV9 and TRBJ2-3): DSGVTQTPKHLITATGQRVTLRCSPRSGDLSVYWYQQSLDQGLQFLIQYYNGEERAKGNILERFSAQQFPDLHSELNLSSLELGDSALYFCASSVEQGGTDTQYFGPGTRLTVL.

Turning to this clone: A much larger clone differs by one base, so this may be a read error. The same CDR3 also results from other DNA sequences found in this sample. V usage is TRBV12-3 or TRBV12-4 and J usage is TRBJ2-7; D unresolved. V was cut by 1 base and J by 4 bases, with 2 bases left in between. CDR3 length: 11 residues. The CDR3 DNA is TGTGCCAGCAGTTTAGGGTACGAGCAGTACTTC. This translates into CASSLGYEQYF.

The rearrangement uses TRBV28 and TRBJ2-4; D is uncertain. The CDR3 is 12 residues long. With 4 bases removed from V and 16 bases from J, the gap between germline ends came to 17 bases. Germline V lookup: CDR1 MDHEN, CDR2 SYDVKM. The chain's CDR3 is CASSSSRVYFYF. CDR3 nucleotide sequence: TGTGCCAGCAGTTCGAGCCGGGTCTACTTCTACTTC.

The rearrangement uses TRBV18 and TRBJ2-7, with a tentative D call TRBD2 (6 bases). The germline V and J ends were trimmed by 2 bases and 6 bases, with 20 bases remaining between them. Per germline, CDR1 KGHSH and CDR2 LQKENI. This CDR3 contains 16 residues. As DNA, the CDR3 is TGTGCCAGCTCACCAAGCAGGGCTAGCGCAACTAGCGAGCAGTACTTC. Translated: CASSPSRASATSEQYF.

The rearrangement joins TRBV29-1 to TRBJ2-1; TRBD1 matches at 7 bases. The CDR3 sequence is 13 residues long. Germline-derived CDR1 and CDR2 are SQVTM and ANQGSEA. DNA for the CDR3: TGCAGTCTTACAGGGGAATCCTACAATGAGCAGTTCTTC. This codes for CSLTGESYNEQFF.

The chain employs TRBV5-4 and TRBJ2-7; D unresolved. Trimming removed 0 bases at V and 5 bases at J, with 3 bases between. The CDR3 sequence is 11 residues long. CDR1 and CDR2 (germline): SGHNT, YYREEE (reference sequence). The CDR3 region is CASSLGHEQYF. The CDR3, as DNA: TGTGCCAGCAGCTTGGGTCACGAGCAGTACTTC. The variable domain in full, with the rest retrieved from reference TRBV5-4 and TRBJ2-7, is ETGVTQSPTHLIKTRGQQVTLRCSSQSGHNTVSWYQQALGQGPQFIFQYYREEENGRGNFPPRFSGLQFPNYSSELNVNALELDDSALYLCASSLGHEQYFGPGTRLTVT.

This chain uses TRBV15 with TRBJ2-1; TRBD2 matches at 8 bases. CDR1 LNHNV and CDR2 YYDKDF come from the germline V gene (reference sequence). With V trimmed by 7 bases and J by 8 bases, 13 bases remained unmatched. The length of the CDR3 is 15 residues. DNA of the CDR3: TGTGCCACCACCAACTCCGGGACTAGATTTTATGAGCAGTTCTTC. Amino acids: CATTNSGTRFYEQFF.

This chain joins TRBV6-2 or TRBV6-3 and TRBJ2-5, with D unclear. CDR1 and CDR2 from the germline V gene are MNHEY and SVGEGT. The CDR3 loop spans 14 amino acids. The V end was cut by 5 bases, the J end by 8 bases, with 18 bases between. The CDR3 nucleotides are TGTGCCAGCAGTGGACCTTCCTCTGCTACAACCCAGTACTTC. Translated: CASSGPSSATTQYF.

This clone was detected only a few times. The chain couples TRBV18 to TRBJ1-1; 9 bases map to TRBD1. J gave up 7 bases and V 2 bases, and 8 bases lay outside the gene matches. Germline V gene sequence: CDR1 KGHSH, CDR2 LQKENI. The CDR3 extends over 15 amino acids. The CDR3 DNA is TGTGCCAGCTCACCAACAGGGGGCCAATTAGGTGAAGCTTTCTTT. This sequence encodes CASSPTGGQLGEAFF.

This rearrangement joins TRBV12-3 or TRBV12-4 to TRBJ2-7; maybe TRBD2 (5 bases). This CDR3 has 12 amino acids. Trimming left V 3 bases short and J 4 bases short, with 7 bases between. CDR3 nucleotides: TGTGCCAGCAGTTTCGGCGGGTACGAGCAGTACTTC. Its translation: CASSFGGYEQYF.

The chain combines TRBV11-2 with TRBJ2-4; D uncertain. The CDR3 sequence is 15 residues long. Trimming stripped 3 bases from V and 1 base from J, with 10 bases between. Germline V CDR1 and CDR2: SGHAT, FQNNGV. CDR3 sequence: CASSFLGFAKNIQYF. DNA for the CDR3: TGTGCCAGCAGCTTCTTGGGTTTTGCCAAAAACATTCAGTACTTC. The complete variable domain, with remaining parts taken from reference TRBV11-2 and TRBJ2-4, reads EAGVAQSPRYKIIEKRQSVAFWCNPISGHATLYWYQQILGQGPKLLIQFQNNGVVDDSQLPKDRFSAERLKGVDSTLKIQPAKLEDSAVYLCASSFLGFAKNIQYFGAGTRLSVL.

This clone was seen ten or more times. The chain couples TRBV11-3 to TRBJ2-3; maybe TRBD2 (6 bases). Trimming took off 1 base at V and 3 bases at J, with 11 bases between the two ends. The CDR3 loop spans 15 amino acids. Germline values: CDR1 SGHNT, CDR2 YENEEA. CDR3 DNA sequence: TGTGCCAGCAGCTTAGGGGGCGGGGAGACAGATACGCAGTATTTT. Translation gives CASSLGGGETDTQYF.

With respect to this clone: Different DNA sequences within this sample yield the same CDR3. V and J are TRBV5-1 and TRBJ1-1, with a tentative D call TRBD1 (6 bases). Germline CDR1 is SGHRS and CDR2 is YFSETQ. Trimming took 0 bases from V and 3 from J, leaving 9 bases between them. CDR3 length: 14 amino acids. The CDR3, as DNA: TGCGCCAGCAGCTTGGGCCAGGGGTACACTGAAGCTTTCTTT. This translates into CASSLGQGYTEAFF.

This chain connects TRBV3-1 (or the pseudogene TRBV3-2) to TRBJ1-2; 8 positions match TRBD1. The germline V gene encodes CDR1 LGHDT and CDR2 YNNKEL (reference sequence). Losses at the gene ends were 3 bases for V and 8 bases for J; bases not matched to a gene: 11. CDR3 size: 15 residues. This CDR3 reads CASSHLGQGAEGYTF. The CDR3 DNA reads TGTGCCAGCAGCCACCTTGGCCAGGGGGCGGAGGGCTACACCTTC.

The CDR3 loop is CASSEQGNTEAFF. CDR3 DNA: TGTGCCAGCAGTGAACAGGGTAACACTGAAGCTTTCTTT. This rearrangement joins TRBV5-6 to TRBJ1-1; a possible D gene is TRBD1 (6 bases). The CDR3 is 13 amino acids. Between the trimmed V and J ends, which lost 5 bases and 2 bases, there was a span of 10 bases. CDR1 is SGHDT and CDR2 is YYEEEE in the germline V gene.